This T cell receptor (beta chain) was captured by sequencing in a study of cytomegalovirus exposure and HLA in healthy donors. Clones were sequenced by immunoSEQ multiplex PCR, and TCRdb holds only the in-frame ones, with some missing. This table has some 180,000 clones, about 81% appearing once. CDR1 and CDR2 from the germline V gene are SGHRS and YFSETQ. V lost 4 bases and J lost 5; bases outside the gene matches: 11. CDR3 length equals 15 residues. The sequence derives from a woman aged 30 to 39 in good health and CMV-seronegative. Sequencing was performed on PBMCs. The rearrangement uses TRBV5-1 and TRBJ1-2; 7 nucleotides align to TRBD1. The CDR3 region has the DNA TGCGCCAGCAGCCCTGGACAGGTAGAAACGTATGGCTACACCTTC. It encodes CASSPGQVETYGYTF.